This paragraph reports one T cell receptor (beta chain). Its antigen is currently not known. Qualities for individual bases were not recorded, and no much larger clone is one base off. The donors were included in the validation cohort of over a hundred subjects, a group kept apart from the 666-subject first cohort. CDR1 and CDR2 (ENHRY, SYGVKD) derive from the germline V gene. Trimming removed 5 bases from V and 8 bases from J; the gene matches leave 11 bases unexplained. Counted from cysteine to phenylalanine, this CDR3 has 15 amino acids. Just CDR3 DNA is preserved here, 45 bases in frame from base 1. The library was generated by the immunoSEQ multiplex PCR assay. In the paper's pipeline: To diagnose cytomegalovirus status from the catalog of TCR beta chain sequences, a statistical classification framework was built. TCRdb took this table from immuneACCESS and kept in-frame rearrangements with V and J called. Such tables lack part of the clones; where checked against another copy, unresolved V genes explain under half of the gap, and the rest is unexplained. V, J and clone size reflect that table, while D and trimming were determined from the DNA. This sample has about 330,000 clones in its table, and around 86% of those were observed once. The ten largest clonotypes hold over 0.8% of the sample.

This sample was taken from a study of cytomegalovirus exposure and HLA in healthy donors (dated by TCRdb to 2016 to 2017). About the study as a whole: According to a later analysis, the roughly 120 validation repertoires were produced on the same platform as the approximately 610 repertoires of the first cohort. The study was designed to test whether signatures of past pathogen exposure could be identified by cataloging public T cell receptors. A separate validation cohort of over a hundred different subjects was used in addition to the 666-subject first cohort. To predict cytomegalovirus infection status, the study brought together high-throughput TCR immunosequencing, statistical association of individual TCRs with disease status, and machine learning. Overall study results and their limits: In vitro tests confirmed that a few of the cytomegalovirus-associated TCR beta chains recognize cytomegalovirus antigens. The validation cohort had no HLA typing available for a later analysis, so co-occurrence within that cohort was assessed over all 110 or so repertoires. Most TCR sequences were observed very rarely across donors, whereas some public TCRs were present in many individuals. The classifier was reported to diagnose cytomegalovirus status with high specificity and sensitivity in both the original and validation cohorts. The authors suggested that the approach could potentially be extended to other disease states and immunological phenotypes. In a later analysis, TCRs clustered in the first cohort were found to also tend to co-occur in the roughly 120 validation repertoires, with 94% of cluster scores above 0. In the study, approximately 160 TCR beta chains were listed as associated with cytomegalovirus.

The chain employs TRBV10-3 and TRBJ2-1, with 8 bases aligning to TRBD1. The source of this sequence is a woman aged 18-30 years in good health and CMV-seronegative. Sequencing was done on a sample of PBMCs. The CDR3 reads CAISKTGEVGHEQFF. At the DNA level, the sequence is TGTGCCATCAGTAAGACAGGGGAGGTTGGTCATGAGCAGTTCTTC.